The sequence of this TCR beta chain was determined in a study of vaccination effects on CD4 cells after COVID-19. Study-level findings and limits: Convalescent patients were scarce, and early post-infection timepoints were absent. At late timepoints after vaccination, vaccine- and infection-induced clones shrank markedly.

There are 13 residues in the CDR3. Germline loops: CDR1 LNHDA, CDR2 SQIVND (reference sequence). V lost 6 bases and J lost 4; bases outside the gene matches: 5. This table comes from immunoSEQ multiplex PCR, and its TCRdb copy is limited to in-frame clones, with some not included. The sample contains 35,000 to 55,000 clones, about three quarters of which appear only once. Comments on this clone: As yet, its antigen is unknown.

Following 10 days of culture, CD4+ T cells were isolated. The participants, recipients of two vaccine doses, got either BNT162b2 or mRNA-1273. All vaccine recipients tested negative for nucleocapsid antibodies and had never contracted SARS-CoV-2 infection. This TCR came from a human donor who received a COVID-19 vaccine. Sequencing was performed on CD4+ T cells from PBMCs cultured without peptide, taken after COVID-19 vaccination. The chain joins TRBV19 to TRBJ1-2; 7 bases match TRBD1. The CDR3 reads CASSLQGTYGYTF. DNA of the CDR3: TGTGCCAGTAGCTTACAGGGGACCTATGGCTACACCTTC.